The rows below give T cell receptor beta chains drawn from one sample of a study of T-cell reconstitution after alpha-beta-depleted transplantation in children. TCRdb itself ran the PCR reads through MiXCR, one entry per CDR3 protein. The sample has 200,000 or so distinct CDR3 sequences, approximately 6.9% seen once. This material consisted of PBMCs, taken before TCRalphabeta/CD19-depleted stem cell transplant. The receptors stem from a boy between 2 and 10 years old with acute lymphoblastic leukemia, due to receive a stem cell transplant. Each CDR3 is given with its conserved first and last residue.

v_call: TRBV6-5; cdr3_aa: CASSYSTGDHSSGANVLTF
v_call: TRBV15; cdr3_aa: CATSRNRGGRYEQYF
v_call: TRBV27; cdr3_aa: CASSSPETSGVWYEQYF
v_call: TRBV3-1; cdr3_aa: CASSPRDREHEQYF
v_call: TRBV20-1; cdr3_aa: CSAGREGGEQYF
v_call: TRBV21-1; cdr3_aa: CASSLLAGGSNEQFF
v_call: TRBV12-3/TRBV12-4; cdr3_aa: CASSPSGGTGQPQHF
v_call: TRBV20-1; cdr3_aa: CSARDGTNTGELFF
v_call: TRBV6-5; cdr3_aa: CASSYSVQGDGSPLHF
v_call: TRBV7-2; cdr3_aa: CASSLRAVQETQYF
v_call: TRBV24-1; cdr3_aa: CATSGTARDQPQHF
v_call: TRBV20-1; cdr3_aa: CSAYDNSWVGKNIQYF
v_call: TRBV6-5; cdr3_aa: CASSYGMGNTEAFF
v_call: TRBV29-1; cdr3_aa: CSVGTAGAETQYF
v_call: TRBV27; cdr3_aa: CASRDGTSGGAKTQYF
v_call: TRBV20-1; cdr3_aa: CSASNMNTEAFF
v_call: TRBV28; cdr3_aa: CASSFRGSWIEAFF
v_call: TRBV20-1; cdr3_aa: CSARDPGHNQPQHF
v_call: TRBV28; cdr3_aa: CASSLSLKNYEQYF
v_call: TRBV2; cdr3_aa: CASSEVGTYEETQYF
v_call: TRBV5-1; cdr3_aa: CASSNPGQGSSPLHF
v_call: TRBV5-5; cdr3_aa: CASPPGHLYGYTF
v_call: TRBV5-6; cdr3_aa: CASSSDTLGGANVLTF
v_call: TRBV2; cdr3_aa: CASSEGRINEQFF
v_call: TRBV6-2/TRBV6-3; cdr3_aa: CASSYDPTGEQYF
v_call: TRBV30; cdr3_aa: CAWDTGNTEAFF
v_call: TRBV20-1; cdr3_aa: CSARDRAGGSNEQFF
v_call: TRBV11-1; cdr3_aa: CASSLVWENPPVRAYEQYF
v_call: TRBV5-1; cdr3_aa: CASSEQTGTGSYEQYF
v_call: TRBV27; cdr3_aa: CASSLGLHNEQFF
v_call: TRBV20-1; cdr3_aa: CSAGTDTQYF
v_call: TRBV28; cdr3_aa: CASRTGTGGIDGYTF
v_call: TRBV28; cdr3_aa: CASSLGTQNTEAFF
v_call: TRBV12-3/TRBV12-4; cdr3_aa: CASSSGGSSYEHYF
v_call: TRBV28; cdr3_aa: CASSLLTTGGGNTEAFF
v_call: TRBV5-1; cdr3_aa: CASSVGGSYNEQFF
v_call: TRBV2; cdr3_aa: CASRRTGIGDTEAFF
v_call: TRBV20-1; cdr3_aa: CSAREGLADTGELFF
v_call: TRBV6-2/TRBV6-3; cdr3_aa: CASSYSMTGYSNQPQHF
v_call: TRBV11-2; cdr3_aa: CASSFQDSNEQFF
v_call: TRBV29-1; cdr3_aa: CSVAPGVDEQFF
v_call: TRBV12-3/TRBV12-4; cdr3_aa: CASSLSRGFLPEAFF
v_call: TRBV5-6; cdr3_aa: CASSHPGGEQFF
v_call: TRBV19; cdr3_aa: CASSIDRGIGFQYF